A single sample is the source of the 32 T cell receptor beta chains below, sequenced in a study of PD-L1 blockade in urothelial cancer. TCRdb's copy holds only in-frame clones and misses some; the assay was immunoSEQ multiplex PCR. The sample shows about 130,000 clones, approximately 84% of them seen only once. Regarding time point: pretreatment peripheral blood. This material consisted of PBMCs, taken around atezolizumab (anti-PD-L1) treatment. The receptors derive from a man over 45 with urothelial cancer.

This chain links TRBV7-2 with TRBJ1-1; tentatively, D is TRBD1 (6 bases). The germline V gene encodes CDR1 SGHTA and CDR2 FQGNSA. Trimming took 0 bases from V and 7 from J, leaving 15 bases between them. The CDR3 sequence is 15 residues long. This CDR3 is CASSLAGQGSIEAFF. The CDR3 DNA follows: TGTGCCAGCAGCTTAGCGGGGCAGGGGTCGATTGAAGCTTTCTTT.

The J gene is TRBJ2-2, the V gene TRBV5-1, with TRBD1 identical over 7 bases. CDR3 size: 15 residues. Germline V lookup: CDR1 SGHRS, CDR2 YFSETQ. Losses at the gene ends were 5 bases for V and 1 base for J; bases not matched to a gene: 5. CDR3 nucleotide sequence: TGCGCCAGCAGAATGACAGGGAAGAACACCGGGGAGCTGTTTTTT. It yields the protein CASRMTGKNTGELFF.

This chain joins TRBV10-3 and TRBJ2-7; TRBD2 agrees at 9 bases. CDR1 is ENHRY, CDR2 SYGVKD, per germline. J lost 4 bases, V lost 10 bases, and 11 bases had no gene match. The CDR3 is 14 amino acids. The CDR3, as DNA: TGTGCCAGCCGGAGACTAGCGGATTCTTACGAGCAGTACTTC. Residues: CASRRLADSYEQYF.

V and J are TRBV7-9 and TRBJ1-4; D is ambiguous. Germline-derived CDR1 and CDR2 are SEHNR and FQNEAQ (reference sequence). This CDR3 comprises 14 residues. Trimming cost V 3 bases and J 6 bases, with 11 bases left between them. CDR3 sequence reads: CASSFSIGDEKLFF. CDR3 DNA sequence: TGTGCCAGCAGCTTTTCGATAGGAGATGAAAAACTGTTTTTT.

The chain couples TRBV27 to TRBJ2-7; TRBD2 matches at 8 bases. The CDR3 has 15 residues. Germline assignment: CDR1 MNHEY and CDR2 SMNVEV (reference sequence). V dropped 2 bases and J dropped 3; count of bases not matched to a gene: 6. The chain's CDR3 is CASSLRASGGYEQYF. The CDR3 nucleotides are TGTGCCAGCAGTTTAAGGGCCAGCGGGGGCTACGAGCAGTACTTC.

The CDR3 sequence: CASSGEGGVYEKLFF. Written as DNA, the CDR3 is TGCGCCAGCAGCGGGGAAGGGGGCGTTTATGAAAAACTGTTTTTT. The V call is TRBV4-1, the J call TRBJ1-4; 7 positions match TRBD1. With 5 bases clipped from V and 6 bases from J, the junction kept 9 bases outside the gene matches. Looked up from germline, CDR1 is MGHRA and CDR2 is YSYEKL. This CDR3 contains 15 residues.

This sequence joins TRBV29-1 and TRBJ1-2, with D possibly being TRBD1 (5 bases). The germline gives CDR1 SQVTM, CDR2 ANQGSEA. Trimming removed 6 bases from V and 2 bases from J, with 7 bases in between. The CDR3 is 11 residues long. CDR3 nucleotide sequence: TGCAGCGTGACAGAAAACTATGGCTACACCTTC. Translation gives CSVTENYGYTF.

V usage is TRBV10-3 and J usage is TRBJ2-4; 9 nucleotides line up with TRBD1. Germline values: CDR1 ENHRY, CDR2 SYGVKD. J lost 5 bases, V lost 6 bases, and 5 bases had no gene match. The CDR3 contains 14 residues. Here the CDR3 reads CAISGTGSQNIQYF. DNA of the CDR3: TGTGCCATCAGCGGGACAGGGTCCCAAAACATTCAGTACTTC.

The chain joins TRBV27 to TRBJ2-2, with D uncertain. Trimming pared 2 bases from V and 4 bases from J, leaving 8 bases between. The CDR3 runs to 14 residues. From germline, CDR1 is MNHEY and CDR2 SMNVEV (reference sequence). CDR3 in DNA: TGTGCCAGCAGTTTAACAGCAGCCACCGGGGAGCTGTTTTTT. This encodes CASSLTAATGELFF.

This clone was detected only once. The CDR3, as DNA: TGTGCCAGCACCCCGCGGGGAGGGGGCAATCAGCCCCAGCATTTT. Translating gives CASTPRGGGNQPQHF. J is TRBJ1-5 and V is TRBV28; the D gene is possibly TRBD1 (5 bases). The CDR3 has 15 residues. Germline V gene sequence: CDR1 MDHEN, CDR2 SYDVKM. With 7 bases removed from V and 2 bases from J, the gap between germline ends came to 15 bases.

J is TRBJ1-6 and V is TRBV7-8; D gene unclear. V was trimmed by 6 bases and J by 7 bases, leaving 13 bases between them. CDR1 SGHVS and CDR2 FQNEAQ come from the germline V gene. The CDR3 sequence is 14 residues long. The chain's CDR3 is CASRDYTENSPLHF. CDR3 coding DNA: TGTGCCAGCAGAGATTACACCGAAAATTCACCCCTCCACTTT.

The J gene is TRBJ2-7, the V gene TRBV27, with 9 bases identical to TRBD2. Trimming cost V 7 bases and J 2 bases; bases outside gene matches: 9. CDR3 length equals 15 residues. From germline, CDR1 is MNHEY and CDR2 SMNVEV (reference sequence). CDR3 protein: CASNSETSGTYEQYF. As DNA, the CDR3 is TGTGCCAGCAACTCTGAGACTAGCGGTACCTACGAGCAGTACTTC.

The chain is built from TRBV6-4 and TRBJ1-2; D is undetermined. The V gene lost 5 bases and the J gene lost 5 bases, with 12 bases spanning the gap. This CDR3 region has 13 residues. Germline V lookup: CDR1 MRHNA, CDR2 SNTAGT. In DNA form, the CDR3 reads TGTGCCAGCAGTCCTTCAGGATTATATGGCTACACCTTC. This codes for CASSPSGLYGYTF.

The chain combines TRBV11-2 with TRBJ1-2, with TRBD1 identical over 7 bases. The germline CDR1 and CDR2 sequences are SGHAT and FQNNGV. The CDR3 extends over 15 amino acids. V was clipped by 0 bases and J by 8 bases; unmatched bases: 9. CDR3 amino acids: CASSLDFGRGVGYTF. DNA for the CDR3: TGTGCCAGCAGCTTAGATTTTGGCAGGGGGGTGGGCTACACCTTC.

The genes are TRBV5-1 and TRBJ2-7; 8 nucleotides align to TRBD2. Germline V gives CDR1 SGHRS, CDR2 YFSETQ. CDR3 length: 15 residues. V shed 5 bases and J 7 bases; nucleotides not matched to a gene: 14. DNA of the CDR3: TGCGCCAGCAGTTCTGGACGGGAGGGCTTGGGGGAGCAGTACTTC. It specifies CASSSGREGLGEQYF.

The chain recombines TRBV30 with TRBJ1-1, with TRBD1 as a possible D gene (5 bases). The germline V and J ends were trimmed by 0 bases and 5 bases, with 13 bases remaining between them. This CDR3 is 14 amino acids long. Germline V CDR1 and CDR2: GTSNPN, SVGIG (reference sequence). In DNA form, the CDR3 reads TGTGCCTGGAGTGTACGGGGGGGAGGAACTGAAGCTTTCTTT. Protein: CAWSVRGGGTEAFF.

The gene calls are TRBV14 and TRBJ2-2, with 10 nucleotides matching TRBD2. This CDR3 region has 17 residues. Germline CDR1 is SGHDN and CDR2 is FVKESK. Trimming cost V 0 bases and J 6 bases; bases outside gene matches: 7. The CDR3 protein is CASSQESRTSGPGELFF. In DNA form, the CDR3 reads TGTGCCAGCAGCCAAGAATCCCGGACTAGCGGTCCCGGGGAGCTGTTTTTT.

The rearrangement joins TRBV11-3 to TRBJ2-1, with D possibly being TRBD2 (6 bases). This CDR3 is built from 11 residues. V was trimmed by 6 bases and J by 11 bases, leaving 11 bases between them. CDR1 and CDR2 from the germline V gene are SGHNT and YENEEA. The CDR3 bases are TGTGCCAGCAGTAGCGCGGGGAAGCAGTTCTTC. Translating gives CASSSAGKQFF.

The chain carries TRBV19 and TRBJ2-3; 8 bases line up with TRBD2. With V trimmed by 7 bases and J by 2 bases, 11 bases remained unmatched. The CDR3 is 16 amino acids. Germline lookup yields CDR1 LNHDA and CDR2 SQIVND (reference sequence). The CDR3 DNA reads TGTGCCAGTACCGGGAGGGTAGGAGTTCTCACAGATACGCAGTATTTT. As protein: CASTGRVGVLTDTQYF.

V gene TRBV19 combines with J gene TRBJ1-1; a weak D match, TRBD1 (6 bases). Trimming removed 4 bases from V and 5 bases from J, with 17 bases in between. CDR1 LNHDA and CDR2 SQIVND come from the germline V gene (reference sequence). The CDR3 is 15 residues long. The CDR3 region is CASSTGHLRGTEAFF. CDR3 sequence (DNA): TGTGCCAGTAGTACCGGACACCTGAGGGGGACTGAAGCTTTCTTT.

This chain uses TRBV27 with TRBJ2-7; TRBD1 agrees at 9 bases. CDR3 length: 17 residues. With V trimmed by 4 bases and J by 6 bases, 16 bases remained unmatched. Germline V gene lookup returns CDR1 MNHEY and CDR2 SMNVEV (reference sequence). Here the CDR3 DNA reads TGTGCCAGCAGTTCTCTTCTCCGGGACAGGGTCTTCTCCGAGCAGTACTTC. Translating gives CASSSLLRDRVFSEQYF.

V and J are TRBV4-2 and TRBJ2-3; TRBD1 agrees at 8 bases. The CDR3 loop spans 16 amino acids. With V trimmed by 0 bases and J by 4 bases, 6 bases remained unmatched. Germline CDR1 LGHNA, CDR2 YNFKEQ. The DNA of the CDR3 is TGTGCCAGCAGCCAAGAGGGCTCAGGGGGCCCAGATACGCAGTATTTT. Translating it yields CASSQEGSGGPDTQYF.

In nucleotides, the CDR3 is TGTGCCAGTACGAGTAGTAACAGCTATGGCTACACCTTC. Its translation is CASTSSNSYGYTF. This chain connects TRBV19 to TRBJ1-2; D is uncertain. This CDR3 has 13 residues. V lost 7 bases to trimming and J lost 4 bases, with 13 bases between them. CDR1 LNHDA and CDR2 SQIVND come from the germline V gene (reference sequence).

The CDR3 here is CASSLAGGRQETQYF. The CDR3 region has the DNA TGTGCCAGCAGCCTGGCGGGAGGGCGCCAAGAGACCCAGTACTTC. The genes are TRBV9 and TRBJ2-5; TRBD2 matches at 9 bases. Looked up from germline, CDR1 is SGDLS and CDR2 is YYNGEE. After removal of 4 bases from V and 1 base from J, the junction contained 5 bases not matched to a gene. This CDR3 comprises 15 residues.

The genes are TRBV27 and TRBJ2-1; possibly TRBD2 for D (6 bases). V was shortened by 5 bases and J by 10 bases, with 18 bases between the two germline ends. Looked up from germline, CDR1 is MNHEY and CDR2 is SMNVEV (reference sequence). The CDR3 is 14 amino acids. CDR3 nucleotides: TGTGCCAGCAGTGGCGGGATTCAGCGGAGGGAGCAGTTCTTC. Translation: CASSGGIQRREQFF.

V gene TRBV2 combines with J gene TRBJ1-5; 8 nucleotides line up with TRBD1. The CDR3 sequence is 11 residues long. Unmatched junction bases numbered 4, after V lost 5 bases and J lost 13 bases. The germline gives CDR1 SNHLY, CDR2 FYNNEI. The CDR3 loop is CASSQQGVQHF. The CDR3 nucleotides read TGTGCCAGCAGTCAACAGGGGGTTCAGCATTTT.

The chain couples TRBV19 to TRBJ2-1, with 13 bases identical to TRBD2. CDR1 is LNHDA and CDR2 is SQIVND in the germline V gene (reference sequence). V was clipped by 6 bases and J by 2 bases; unmatched bases: 7. This CDR3 region has 17 residues. The CDR3 DNA is TGTGCCAGTAGCCGCGGGACTAGCGGGACGACCTACAATGAGCAGTTCTTC. The encoded protein is CASSRGTSGTTYNEQFF.

The rearrangement links TRBV19 to TRBJ2-4; 7 nucleotides align to TRBD2. The CDR3 is 16 residues long. Trimming took 5 bases from V and 1 from J; bases not matched to a gene: 8. CDR1 is LNHDA and CDR2 is SQIVND in the germline V gene (reference sequence). The CDR3 DNA is TGTGCCAGTAGTCAGGGCGGGAGTTTGGCCAAAAACATTCAGTACTTC. Translated: CASSQGGSLAKNIQYF.

Concerning this clone itself: Different DNA sequences within this sample yield the same CDR3. The chain combines TRBV7-9 with TRBJ1-5, with TRBD1 identical over 9 bases. CDR1 and CDR2 from the germline V gene are SEHNR and FQNEAQ (reference sequence). CDR3 length equals 14 residues. V dropped 5 bases and J dropped 3; count of bases not matched to a gene: 2. CDR3 sequence (DNA): TGTGCCAGCAGCCGGACAGGGGACAATCAGCCCCAGCATTTT. Translation: CASSRTGDNQPQHF. The whole variable domain, filled in from reference TRBV7-9 and TRBJ1-5, reads DTGVSQNPRHKITKRGQNVTFRCDPISEHNRLYWYRQTLGQGPEFLTYFQNEAQLEKSRLLSDRFSAERPKGSFSTLEIQRTEQGDSAMYLCASSRTGDNQPQHFGDGTRLSIL.

This sequence joins TRBV7-2 and TRBJ1-2; D may be TRBD1 (5 bases). V lost 6 bases and J 5 bases, leaving 10 bases between the germline ends. The CDR3 has 12 amino acids. Germline assignment: CDR1 SGHTA and CDR2 FQGNSA. CDR3 DNA: TGTGCCAGCAGGGCGGGGCGATATGGCTACACCTTC. This codes for CASRAGRYGYTF.

This clone was picked up one time. J is TRBJ1-5 and V is TRBV5-1; 7 nucleotides agree with TRBD1. Germline V gene sequence: CDR1 SGHRS, CDR2 YFSETQ. The CDR3 runs 14 residues. V trimming: 4 bases; J trimming: 2 bases; junction bases outside the gene matches: 3. As DNA, the CDR3 is TGCGCCAGCAGCACCGGACAGGGCAATCAGCCCCAGCATTTT. Translated: CASSTGQGNQPQHF. The full variable domain, in which reference TRBV5-1 and TRBJ1-5 provide the parts outside the CDR3, is KAGVTQTPRYLIKTRGQQVTLSCSPISGHRSVSWYQQTPGQGLQFLFEYFSETQRNKGNFPGRFSGRQFSNSRSEMNVSTLELGDSALYLCASSTGQGNQPQHFGDGTRLSIL.

DNA for the CDR3: TGTGCCAGCAGTTACGGGACTAGCGGGAGGGTCTACGAGCAGTACTTC. The encoded protein is CASSYGTSGRVYEQYF. This chain connects TRBV28 to TRBJ2-7, with 16 bases aligning to TRBD2. V dropped 4 bases and J dropped 3; count of bases not matched to a gene: 3. This CDR3 region has 16 residues. Germline V gives CDR1 MDHEN, CDR2 SYDVKM.